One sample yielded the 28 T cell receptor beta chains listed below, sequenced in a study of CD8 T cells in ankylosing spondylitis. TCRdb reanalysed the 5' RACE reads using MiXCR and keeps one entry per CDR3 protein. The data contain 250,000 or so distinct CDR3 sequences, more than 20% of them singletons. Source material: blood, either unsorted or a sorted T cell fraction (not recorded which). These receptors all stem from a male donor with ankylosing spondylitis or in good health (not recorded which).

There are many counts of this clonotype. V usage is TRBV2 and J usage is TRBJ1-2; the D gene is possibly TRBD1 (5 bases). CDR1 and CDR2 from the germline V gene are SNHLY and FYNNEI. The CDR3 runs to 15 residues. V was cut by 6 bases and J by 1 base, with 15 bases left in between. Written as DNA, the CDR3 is TGTGCCAGCAGCAAAGAAAGGGGATATAACTATGGCTACACCTTC. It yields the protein CASSKERGYNYGYTF.

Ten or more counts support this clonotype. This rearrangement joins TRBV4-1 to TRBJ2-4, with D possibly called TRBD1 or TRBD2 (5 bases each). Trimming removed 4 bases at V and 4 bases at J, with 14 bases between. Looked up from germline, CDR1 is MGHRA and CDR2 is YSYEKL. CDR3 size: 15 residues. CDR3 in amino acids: CASSPLGTPKNIQYF. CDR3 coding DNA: TGCGCCAGCAGCCCGCTTGGGACCCCAAAAAACATTCAGTACTTC.

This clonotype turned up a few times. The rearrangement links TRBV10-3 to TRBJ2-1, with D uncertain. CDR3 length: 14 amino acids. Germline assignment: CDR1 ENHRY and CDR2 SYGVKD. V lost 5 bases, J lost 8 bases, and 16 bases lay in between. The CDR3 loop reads CAISFDPGPHEQFF. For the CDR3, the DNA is TGTGCCATCAGTTTTGACCCCGGTCCCCATGAGCAGTTCTTC.

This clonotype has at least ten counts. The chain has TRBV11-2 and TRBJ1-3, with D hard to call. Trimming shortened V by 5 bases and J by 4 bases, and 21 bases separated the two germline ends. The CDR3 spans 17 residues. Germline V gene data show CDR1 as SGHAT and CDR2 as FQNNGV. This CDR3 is CASSDLNRRPEGNTIYF. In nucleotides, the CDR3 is TGTGCCAGCAGCGACCTGAACCGGAGACCTGAAGGAAACACCATATATTTT.

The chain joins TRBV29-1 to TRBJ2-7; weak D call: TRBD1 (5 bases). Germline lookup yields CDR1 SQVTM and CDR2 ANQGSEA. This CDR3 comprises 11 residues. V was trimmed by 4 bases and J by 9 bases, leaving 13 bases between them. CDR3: CSVGIGQGQYF. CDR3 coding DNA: TGCAGCGTTGGAATCGGGCAGGGGCAGTACTTC.

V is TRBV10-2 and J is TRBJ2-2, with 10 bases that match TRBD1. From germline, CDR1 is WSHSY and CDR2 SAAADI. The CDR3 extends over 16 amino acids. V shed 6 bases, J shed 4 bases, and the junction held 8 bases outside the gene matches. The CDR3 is CASRTGGASPTGELFF. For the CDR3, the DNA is TGCGCCAGCAGGACAGGGGGCGCATCTCCCACCGGGGAGCTGTTTTTT.

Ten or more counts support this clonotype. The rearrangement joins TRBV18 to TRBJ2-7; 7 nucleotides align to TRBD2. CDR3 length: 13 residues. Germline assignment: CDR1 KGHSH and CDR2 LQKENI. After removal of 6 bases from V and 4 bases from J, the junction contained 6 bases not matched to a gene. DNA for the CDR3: TGTGCCAGCTCGCCCCAGCGGGGATACGAGCAGTACTTC. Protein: CASSPQRGYEQYF.

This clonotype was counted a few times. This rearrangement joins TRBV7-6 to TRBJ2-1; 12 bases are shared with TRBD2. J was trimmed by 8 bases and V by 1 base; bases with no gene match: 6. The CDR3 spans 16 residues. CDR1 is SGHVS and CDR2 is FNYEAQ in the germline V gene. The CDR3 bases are TGTGCCAGCAGCTTAGTTCCTAGCGGGGGGGCGGATGAGCAGTTCTTC. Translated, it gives CASSLVPSGGADEQFF.

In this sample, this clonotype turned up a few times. CDR3: CASSFGQGRYNEQFF. In DNA, the CDR3 is TGTGCCAGCAGTTTCGGACAGGGGAGGTACAATGAGCAGTTCTTC. The genes are TRBV12-3 or TRBV12-4 and TRBJ2-1, with 9 bases lining up with TRBD1. The CDR3 runs to 15 residues. J was trimmed by 4 bases and V by 3 bases; bases with no gene match: 4.

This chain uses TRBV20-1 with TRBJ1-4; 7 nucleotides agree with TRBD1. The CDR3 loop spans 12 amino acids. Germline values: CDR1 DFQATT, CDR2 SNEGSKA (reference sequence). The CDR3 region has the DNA TGCAGCGCCGGACAGGAGGAGAGAAAACTGTTTTTT. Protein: CSAGQEERKLFF.

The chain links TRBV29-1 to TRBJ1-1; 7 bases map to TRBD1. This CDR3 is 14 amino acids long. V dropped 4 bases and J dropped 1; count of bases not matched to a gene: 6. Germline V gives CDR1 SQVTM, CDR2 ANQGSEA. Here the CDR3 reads CSVGRQGSNTEAFF. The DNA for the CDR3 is TGCAGCGTTGGCAGACAGGGATCGAACACTGAAGCTTTCTTT.

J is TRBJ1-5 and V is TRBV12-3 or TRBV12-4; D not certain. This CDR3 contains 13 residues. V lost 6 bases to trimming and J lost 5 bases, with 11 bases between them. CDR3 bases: TGTGCCAGCAGCCCGAGGGTTTATCAGCCCCAGCATTTT. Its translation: CASSPRVYQPQHF.

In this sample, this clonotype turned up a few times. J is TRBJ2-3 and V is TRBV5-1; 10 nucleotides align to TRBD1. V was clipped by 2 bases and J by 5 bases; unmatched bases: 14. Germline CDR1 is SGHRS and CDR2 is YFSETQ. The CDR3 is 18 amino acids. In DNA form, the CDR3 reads TGCGCCAGCAGCTTCGATTACCACCCGGGACAGGGGAGAGATACGCAGTATTTT. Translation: CASSFDYHPGQGRDTQYF. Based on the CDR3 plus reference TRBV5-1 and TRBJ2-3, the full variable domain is KAGVTQTPRYLIKTRGQQVTLSCSPISGHRSVSWYQQTPGQGLQFLFEYFSETQRNKGNFPGRFSGRQFSNSRSEMNVSTLELGDSALYLCASSFDYHPGQGRDTQYFGPGTRLTVL.

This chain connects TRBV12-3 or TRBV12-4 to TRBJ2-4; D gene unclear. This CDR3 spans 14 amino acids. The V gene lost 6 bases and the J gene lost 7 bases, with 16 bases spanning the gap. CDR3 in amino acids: CASSMKARENIQYF. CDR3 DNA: TGTGCCAGCAGCATGAAGGCTAGAGAGAACATTCAGTACTTC.

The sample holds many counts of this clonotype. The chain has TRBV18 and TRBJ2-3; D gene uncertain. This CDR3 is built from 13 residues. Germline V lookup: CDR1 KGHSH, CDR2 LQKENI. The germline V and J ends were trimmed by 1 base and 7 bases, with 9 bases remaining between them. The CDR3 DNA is TGTGCCAGCTCACCACTTAAAGGGAATACGCAGTATTTT. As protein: CASSPLKGNTQYF.

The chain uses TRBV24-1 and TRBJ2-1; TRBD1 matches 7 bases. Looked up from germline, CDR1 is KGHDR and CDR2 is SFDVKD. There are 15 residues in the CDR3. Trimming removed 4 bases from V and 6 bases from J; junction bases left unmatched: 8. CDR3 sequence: CATSETGRGSNEQFF. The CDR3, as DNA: TGTGCCACCAGTGAGACAGGGAGAGGGTCCAATGAGCAGTTCTTC.

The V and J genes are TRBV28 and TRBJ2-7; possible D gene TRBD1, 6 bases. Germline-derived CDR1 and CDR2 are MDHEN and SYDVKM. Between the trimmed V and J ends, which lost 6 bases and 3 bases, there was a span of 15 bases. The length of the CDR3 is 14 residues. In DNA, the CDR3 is TGTGCCAGCAGACTCGGGACACACTTCTACGAGCAGTACTTC. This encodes CASRLGTHFYEQYF.

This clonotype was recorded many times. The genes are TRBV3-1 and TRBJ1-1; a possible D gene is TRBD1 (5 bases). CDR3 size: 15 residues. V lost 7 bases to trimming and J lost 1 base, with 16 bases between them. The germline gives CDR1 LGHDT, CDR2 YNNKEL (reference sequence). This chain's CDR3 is CASTGRDSQNTEAFF. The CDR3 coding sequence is TGTGCCAGCACCGGACGGGACTCTCAGAACACTGAAGCTTTCTTT.

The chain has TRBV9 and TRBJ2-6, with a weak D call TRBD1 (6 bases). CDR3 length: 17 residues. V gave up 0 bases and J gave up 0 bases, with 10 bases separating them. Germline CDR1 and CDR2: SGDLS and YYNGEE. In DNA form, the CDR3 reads TGTGCCAGCAGCGTAGGACAGGCGGACTCTGGGGCCAACGTCCTGACTTTC. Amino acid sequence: CASSVGQADSGANVLTF. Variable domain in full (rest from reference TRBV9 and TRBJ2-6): DSGVTQTPKHLITATGQRVTLRCSPRSGDLSVYWYQQSLDQGLQFLIQYYNGEERAKGNILERFSAQQFPDLHSELNLSSLELGDSALYFCASSVGQADSGANVLTFGAGSRLTVL.

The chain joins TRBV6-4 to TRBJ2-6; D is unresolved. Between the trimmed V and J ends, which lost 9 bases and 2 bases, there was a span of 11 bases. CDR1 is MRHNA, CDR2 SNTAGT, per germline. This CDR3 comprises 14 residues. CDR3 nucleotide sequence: TGTGCCAGTAGCTATGAAGCTGGGGCCAACGTCCTGACTTTC. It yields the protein CASSYEAGANVLTF.

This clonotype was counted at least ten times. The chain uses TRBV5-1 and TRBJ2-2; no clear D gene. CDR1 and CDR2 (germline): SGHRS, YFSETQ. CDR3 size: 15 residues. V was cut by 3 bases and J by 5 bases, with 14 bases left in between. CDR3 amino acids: CASSSGGPRTGELFF. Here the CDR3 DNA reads TGCGCCAGCAGCTCTGGTGGGCCAAGAACCGGGGAGCTGTTTTTT.

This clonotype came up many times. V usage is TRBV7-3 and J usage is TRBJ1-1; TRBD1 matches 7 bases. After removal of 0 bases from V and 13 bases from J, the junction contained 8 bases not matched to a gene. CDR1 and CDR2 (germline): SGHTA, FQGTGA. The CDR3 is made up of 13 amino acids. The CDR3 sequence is CASSLTGTERGFF. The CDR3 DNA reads TGTGCCAGCAGCTTAACCGGGACAGAACGGGGTTTCTTT.

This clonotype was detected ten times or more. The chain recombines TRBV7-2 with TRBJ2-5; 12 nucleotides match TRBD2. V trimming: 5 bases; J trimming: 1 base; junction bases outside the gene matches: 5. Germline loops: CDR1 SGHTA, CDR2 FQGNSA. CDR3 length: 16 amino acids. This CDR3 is CASSRTSGGFQETQYF. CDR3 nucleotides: TGTGCCAGCAGCAGAACTAGCGGGGGGTTCCAAGAGACCCAGTACTTC.

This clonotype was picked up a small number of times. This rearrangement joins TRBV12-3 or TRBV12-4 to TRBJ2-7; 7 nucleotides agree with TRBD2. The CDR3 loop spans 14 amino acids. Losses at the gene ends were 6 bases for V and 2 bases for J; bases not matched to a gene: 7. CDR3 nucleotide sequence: TGTGCCAGCAGCCCGAGGACTAGACCCTACGAGCAGTACTTC. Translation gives CASSPRTRPYEQYF.

Here the CDR3 DNA reads TGCAGCGTTGGACTAGCGGGGCCCTACGAGCAGTACTTC. Protein: CSVGLAGPYEQYF. The rearrangement uses TRBV29-1 and TRBJ2-7; 11 bases are a match to TRBD2. This CDR3 has 13 amino acids. CDR1 is SQVTM, CDR2 ANQGSEA, per germline. Germline trimming cut 4 bases from V and 2 bases from J; bases unmatched to any gene: 1.

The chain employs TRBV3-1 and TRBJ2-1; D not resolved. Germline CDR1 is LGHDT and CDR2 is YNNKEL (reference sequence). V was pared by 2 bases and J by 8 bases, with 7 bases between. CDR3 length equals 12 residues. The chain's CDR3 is CASSQLVDEQFF. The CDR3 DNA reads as TGTGCCAGCAGCCAACTAGTCGATGAGCAGTTCTTC.

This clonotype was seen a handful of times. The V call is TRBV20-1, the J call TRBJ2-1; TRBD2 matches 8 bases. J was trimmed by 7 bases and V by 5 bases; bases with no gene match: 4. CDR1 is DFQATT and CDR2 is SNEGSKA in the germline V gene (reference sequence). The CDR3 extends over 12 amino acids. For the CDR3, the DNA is TGCAGTGCTGGAGCGGGGGTGAATGAGCAGTTCTTC. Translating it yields CSAGAGVNEQFF.

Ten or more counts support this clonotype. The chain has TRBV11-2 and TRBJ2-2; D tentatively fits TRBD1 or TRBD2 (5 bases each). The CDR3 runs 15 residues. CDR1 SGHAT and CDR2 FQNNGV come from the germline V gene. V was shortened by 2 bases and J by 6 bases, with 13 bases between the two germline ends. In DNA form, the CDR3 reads TGTGCCAGCAGCTTAATCGGGACGTTGCCCGGGGAGCTGTTTTTT. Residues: CASSLIGTLPGELFF.